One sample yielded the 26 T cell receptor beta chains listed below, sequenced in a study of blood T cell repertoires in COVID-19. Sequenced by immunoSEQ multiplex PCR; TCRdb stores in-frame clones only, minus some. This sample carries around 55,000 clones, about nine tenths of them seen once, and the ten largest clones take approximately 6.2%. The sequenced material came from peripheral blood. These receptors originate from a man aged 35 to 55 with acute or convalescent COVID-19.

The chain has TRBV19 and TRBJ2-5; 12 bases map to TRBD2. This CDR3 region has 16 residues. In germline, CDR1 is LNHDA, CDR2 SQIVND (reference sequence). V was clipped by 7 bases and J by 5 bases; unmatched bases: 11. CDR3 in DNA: TGTGCCAGTAAAAGTGCGAGACTAGCGGGAGACGAGACCCAGTACTTC. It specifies CASKSARLAGDETQYF.

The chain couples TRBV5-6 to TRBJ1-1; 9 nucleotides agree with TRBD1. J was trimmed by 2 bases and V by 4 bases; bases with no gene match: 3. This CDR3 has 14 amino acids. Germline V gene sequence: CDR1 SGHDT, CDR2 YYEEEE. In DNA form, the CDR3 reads TGTGCCAGCAGCCTGACAGGGGGTAACACTGAAGCTTTCTTT. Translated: CASSLTGGNTEAFF. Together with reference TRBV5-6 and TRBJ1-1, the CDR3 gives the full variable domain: DAGVTQSPTHLIKTRGQQVTLRCSPKSGHDTVSWYQQALGQGPQFIFQYYEEEERQRGNFPDRFSGHQFPNYSSELNVNALLLGDSALYLCASSLTGGNTEAFFGQGTRLTVV.

Here the CDR3 reads CASGLGASGGINQYF. The CDR3 DNA follows: TGTGCTAGTGGTTTAGGGGCTAGCGGGGGCATCAATCAGTACTTC. The chain employs TRBV12-5 and TRBJ2-5, with 10 bases identical to TRBD2. Germline CDR1 reads LGHNT; CDR2 reads FRNRAP. The trim removed 3 bases at V and 11 bases at J, leaving 12 bases unmatched. There are 15 residues in the CDR3.

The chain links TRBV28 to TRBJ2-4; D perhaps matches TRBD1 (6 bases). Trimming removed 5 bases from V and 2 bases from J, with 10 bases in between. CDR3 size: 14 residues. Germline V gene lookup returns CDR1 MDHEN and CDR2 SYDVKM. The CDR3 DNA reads TGTGCCAGCAGTCCAGGACAGACCAAAAACATTCAGTACTTC. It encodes CASSPGQTKNIQYF.

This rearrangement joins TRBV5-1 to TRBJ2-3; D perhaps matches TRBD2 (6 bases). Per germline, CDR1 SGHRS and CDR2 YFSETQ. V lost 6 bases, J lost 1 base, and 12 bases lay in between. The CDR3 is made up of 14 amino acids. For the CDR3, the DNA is TGCGCCAGCAACCGGGAGAGGGGCACAGATACGCAGTATTTT. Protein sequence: CASNRERGTDTQYF.

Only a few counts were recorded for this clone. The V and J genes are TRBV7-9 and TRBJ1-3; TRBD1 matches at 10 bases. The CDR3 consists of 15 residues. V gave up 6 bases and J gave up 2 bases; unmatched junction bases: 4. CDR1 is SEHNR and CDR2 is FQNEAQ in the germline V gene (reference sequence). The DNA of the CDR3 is TGTGCCAGCAGGGCGGGACAGGGGACTGGAAACACCATATATTTT. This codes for CASRAGQGTGNTIYF.

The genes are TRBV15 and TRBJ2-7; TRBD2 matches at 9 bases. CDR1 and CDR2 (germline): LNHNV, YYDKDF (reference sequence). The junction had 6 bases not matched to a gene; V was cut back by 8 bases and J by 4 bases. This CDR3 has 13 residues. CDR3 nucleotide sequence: TGTGCCACCCGCGCTAGCGGGACTTACGAGCAGTACTTC. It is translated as CATRASGTYEQYF.

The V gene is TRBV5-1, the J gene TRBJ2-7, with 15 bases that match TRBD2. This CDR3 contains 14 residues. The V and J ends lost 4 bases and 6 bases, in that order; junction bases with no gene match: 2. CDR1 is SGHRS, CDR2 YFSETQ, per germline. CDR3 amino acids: CASSPGLAGGEQYF. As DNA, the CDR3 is TGCGCCAGCAGCCCGGGACTAGCGGGAGGCGAGCAGTACTTC.

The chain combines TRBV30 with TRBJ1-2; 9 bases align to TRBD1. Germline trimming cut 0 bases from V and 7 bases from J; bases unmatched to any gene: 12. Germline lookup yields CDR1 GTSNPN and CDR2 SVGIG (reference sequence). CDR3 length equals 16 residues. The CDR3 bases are TGTGCCTGGAGTGTAGGAGACAGGGGGGATTACCGTGGCTACACCTTC. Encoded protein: CAWSVGDRGDYRGYTF.

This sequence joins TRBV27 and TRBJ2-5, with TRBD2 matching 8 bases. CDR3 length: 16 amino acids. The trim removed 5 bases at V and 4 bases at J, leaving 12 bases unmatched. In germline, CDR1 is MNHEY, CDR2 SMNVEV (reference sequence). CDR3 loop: CASSPSAGVWGETQYF. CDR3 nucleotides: TGTGCCAGCAGTCCATCAGCGGGAGTCTGGGGAGAGACCCAGTACTTC.

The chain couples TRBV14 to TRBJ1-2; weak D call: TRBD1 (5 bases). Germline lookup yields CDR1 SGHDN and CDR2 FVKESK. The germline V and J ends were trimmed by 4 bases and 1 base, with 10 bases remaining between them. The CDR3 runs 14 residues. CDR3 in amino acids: CASSRWGSNYGYTF. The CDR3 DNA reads TGTGCCAGCAGCCGGTGGGGCAGTAACTATGGCTACACCTTC.

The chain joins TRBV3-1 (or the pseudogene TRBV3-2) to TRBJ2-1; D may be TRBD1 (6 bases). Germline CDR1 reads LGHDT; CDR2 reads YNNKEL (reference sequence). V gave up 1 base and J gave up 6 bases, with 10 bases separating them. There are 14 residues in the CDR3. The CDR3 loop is CASSQGGQLNEQFF. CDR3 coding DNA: TGTGCCAGCAGCCAAGGCGGACAGCTCAATGAGCAGTTCTTC.

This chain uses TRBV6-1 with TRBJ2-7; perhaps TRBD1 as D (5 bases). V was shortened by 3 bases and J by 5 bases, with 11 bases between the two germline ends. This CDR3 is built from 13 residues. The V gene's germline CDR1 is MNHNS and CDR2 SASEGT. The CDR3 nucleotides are TGTGCCAGCAGTGACAGGGTCCGCGACGAGCAGTACTTC. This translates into CASSDRVRDEQYF.

In DNA, the CDR3 is TGCAGCGTTGGGGACAGGGGGTCTGAAAAACTGTTTTTT. Its protein is CSVGDRGSEKLFF. This sequence joins TRBV29-1 and TRBJ1-4; 11 bases are a match to TRBD1. The CDR3 runs to 13 residues. Trimming removed 4 bases from V and 7 bases from J; junction bases left unmatched: 2. Per the germline V gene, CDR1 is SQVTM and CDR2 is ANQGSEA.

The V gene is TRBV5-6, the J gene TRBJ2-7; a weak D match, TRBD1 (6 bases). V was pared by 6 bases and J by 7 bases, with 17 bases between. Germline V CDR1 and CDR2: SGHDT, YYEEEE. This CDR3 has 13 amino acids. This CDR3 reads CASNWGRSKEQYF. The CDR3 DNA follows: TGTGCCAGCAATTGGGGGCGCTCTAAAGAGCAGTACTTC.

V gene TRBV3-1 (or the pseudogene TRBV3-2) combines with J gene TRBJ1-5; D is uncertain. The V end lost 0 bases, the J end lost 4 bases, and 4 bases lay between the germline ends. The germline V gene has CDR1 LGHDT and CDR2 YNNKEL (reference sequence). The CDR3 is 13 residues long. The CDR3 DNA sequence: TGTGCCAGCAGCCAAGAACAAAATCAGCCCCAGCATTTT. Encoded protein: CASSQEQNQPQHF.

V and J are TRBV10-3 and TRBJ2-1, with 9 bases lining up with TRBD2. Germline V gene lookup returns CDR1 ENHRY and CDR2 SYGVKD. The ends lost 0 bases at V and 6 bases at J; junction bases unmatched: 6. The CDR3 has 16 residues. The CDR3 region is CAISESWLAGRNEQFF. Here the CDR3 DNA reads TGTGCCATCAGTGAGTCTTGGCTAGCGGGGCGCAATGAGCAGTTCTTC.

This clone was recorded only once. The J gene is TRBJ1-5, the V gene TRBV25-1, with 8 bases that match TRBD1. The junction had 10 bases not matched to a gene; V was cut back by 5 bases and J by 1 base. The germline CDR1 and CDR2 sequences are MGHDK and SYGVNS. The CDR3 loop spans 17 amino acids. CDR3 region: CASSPDRDRKSNQPQHF. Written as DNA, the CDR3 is TGTGCCAGCAGTCCCGACAGGGACAGGAAGAGCAATCAGCCCCAGCATTTT.

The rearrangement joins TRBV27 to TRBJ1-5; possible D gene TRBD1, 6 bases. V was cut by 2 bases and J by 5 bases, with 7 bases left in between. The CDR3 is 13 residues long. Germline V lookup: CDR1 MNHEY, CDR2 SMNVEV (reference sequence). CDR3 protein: CASSLRQDQPQHF. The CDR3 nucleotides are TGTGCCAGCAGTTTAAGACAGGATCAGCCCCAGCATTTT.

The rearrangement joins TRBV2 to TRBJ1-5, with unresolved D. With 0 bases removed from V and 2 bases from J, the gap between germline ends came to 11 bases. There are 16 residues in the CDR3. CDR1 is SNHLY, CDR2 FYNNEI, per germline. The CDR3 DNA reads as TGTGCCAGCAGTGAAGCGGCAGGCCGCGGCAATCAGCCCCAGCATTTT. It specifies CASSEAAGRGNQPQHF.

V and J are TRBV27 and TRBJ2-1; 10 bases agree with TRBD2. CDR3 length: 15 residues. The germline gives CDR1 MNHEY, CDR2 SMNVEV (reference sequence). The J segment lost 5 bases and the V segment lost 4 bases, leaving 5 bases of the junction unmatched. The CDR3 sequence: CASSWASGRNNEQFF. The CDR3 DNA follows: TGTGCCAGCAGTTGGGCTAGCGGGAGAAACAATGAGCAGTTCTTC.

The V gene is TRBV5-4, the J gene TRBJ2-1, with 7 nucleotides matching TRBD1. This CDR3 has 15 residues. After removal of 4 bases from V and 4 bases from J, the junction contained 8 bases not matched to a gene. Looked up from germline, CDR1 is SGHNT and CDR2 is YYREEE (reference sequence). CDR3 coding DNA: TGTGCCAGCAGCGCGTGGGGACAGATTTACAATGAGCAGTTCTTC. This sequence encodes CASSAWGQIYNEQFF.

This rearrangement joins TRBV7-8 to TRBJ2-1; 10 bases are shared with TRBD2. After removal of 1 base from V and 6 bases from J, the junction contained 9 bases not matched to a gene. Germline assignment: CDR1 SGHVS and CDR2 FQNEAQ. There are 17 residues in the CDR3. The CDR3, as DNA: TGTGCCAGCAGCTTAGGGGTTAAGCGGGAGGGCCTCAATGAGCAGTTCTTC. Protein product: CASSLGVKREGLNEQFF.

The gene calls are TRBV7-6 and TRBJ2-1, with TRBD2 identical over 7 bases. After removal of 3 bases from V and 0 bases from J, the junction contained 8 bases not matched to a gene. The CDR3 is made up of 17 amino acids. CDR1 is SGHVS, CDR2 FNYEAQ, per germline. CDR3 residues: CASSLRLAQVSYNEQFF. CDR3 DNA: TGTGCCAGCAGCTTGAGACTAGCCCAGGTCTCCTACAATGAGCAGTTCTTC. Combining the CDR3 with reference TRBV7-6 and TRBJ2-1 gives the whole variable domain GAGVSQSPRYKVTKRGQDVALRCDPISGHVSLYWYRQALGQGPEFLTYFNYEAQQDKSGLPNDRFSAERPEGSISTLTIQRTEQRDSAMYRCASSLRLAQVSYNEQFFGPGTRLTVL.

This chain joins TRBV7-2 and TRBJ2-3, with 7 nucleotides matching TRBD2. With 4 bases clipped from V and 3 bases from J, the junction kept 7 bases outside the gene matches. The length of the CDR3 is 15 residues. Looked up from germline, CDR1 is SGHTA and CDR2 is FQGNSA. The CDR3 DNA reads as TGTGCCAGCAGCTCCCCGACTAGCAAGACAGATACGCAGTATTTT. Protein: CASSSPTSKTDTQYF.

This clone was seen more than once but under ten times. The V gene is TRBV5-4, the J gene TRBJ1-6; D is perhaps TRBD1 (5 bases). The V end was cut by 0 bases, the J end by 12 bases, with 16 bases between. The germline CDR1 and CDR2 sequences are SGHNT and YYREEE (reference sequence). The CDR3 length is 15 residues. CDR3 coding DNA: TGTGCCAGCAGCTTGGCGGTGCTGGGGCCTGAACCCCTCCACTTT. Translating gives CASSLAVLGPEPLHF.